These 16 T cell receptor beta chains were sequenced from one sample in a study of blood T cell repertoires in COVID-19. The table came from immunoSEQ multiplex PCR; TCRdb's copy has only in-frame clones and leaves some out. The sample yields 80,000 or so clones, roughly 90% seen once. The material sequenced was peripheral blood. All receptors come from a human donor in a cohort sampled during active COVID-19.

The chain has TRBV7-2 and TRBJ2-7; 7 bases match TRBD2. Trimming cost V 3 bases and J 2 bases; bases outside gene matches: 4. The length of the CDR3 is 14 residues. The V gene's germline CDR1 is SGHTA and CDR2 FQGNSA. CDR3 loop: CASSFTSVTYEQYF. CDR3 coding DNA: TGTGCCAGCAGCTTTACTAGCGTCACCTACGAGCAGTACTTC. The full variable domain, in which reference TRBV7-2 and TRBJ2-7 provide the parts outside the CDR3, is GAGVSQSPSNKVTEKGKDVELRCDPISGHTALYWYRQSLGQGLEFLIYFQGNSAPDKSGLPSDRFSAERTGGSVSTLTIQRTQQEDSAVYLCASSFTSVTYEQYFGPGTRLTVT.

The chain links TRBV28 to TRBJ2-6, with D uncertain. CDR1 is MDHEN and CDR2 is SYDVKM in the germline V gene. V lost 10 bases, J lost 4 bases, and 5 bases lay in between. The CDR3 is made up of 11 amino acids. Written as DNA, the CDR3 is TGTGCCACCGGGGGGGCCAACGTCCTGACTTTC. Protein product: CATGGANVLTF. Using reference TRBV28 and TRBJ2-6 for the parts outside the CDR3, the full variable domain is DVKVTQSSRYLVKRTGEKVFLECVQDMDHENMFWYRQDPGLGLRLIYFSYDVKMKEKGDIPEGYSVSREKKERFSLILESASTNQTSMYLCATGGANVLTFGAGSRLTVL.

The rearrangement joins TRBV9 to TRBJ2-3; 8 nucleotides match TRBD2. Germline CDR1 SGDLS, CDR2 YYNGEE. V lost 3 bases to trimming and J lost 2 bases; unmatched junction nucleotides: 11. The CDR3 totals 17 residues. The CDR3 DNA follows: TGTGCCAGCAGCGAATTAGCGGGGACCGCTTTCACAGATACGCAGTATTTT. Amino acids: CASSELAGTAFTDTQYF.

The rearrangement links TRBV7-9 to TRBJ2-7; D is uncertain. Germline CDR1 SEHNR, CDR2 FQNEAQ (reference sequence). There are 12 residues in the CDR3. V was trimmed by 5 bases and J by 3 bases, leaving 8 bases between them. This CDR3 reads CASSHTNYEQYF. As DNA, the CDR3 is TGTGCCAGCAGCCACACTAACTACGAGCAGTACTTC.

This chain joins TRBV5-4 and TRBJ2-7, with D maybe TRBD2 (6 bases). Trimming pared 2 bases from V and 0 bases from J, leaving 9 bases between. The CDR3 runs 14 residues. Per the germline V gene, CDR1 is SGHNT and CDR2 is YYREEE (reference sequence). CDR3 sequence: CASSFGGLSYEQYF. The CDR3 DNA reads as TGTGCCAGCAGCTTCGGGGGACTCTCCTACGAGCAGTACTTC.

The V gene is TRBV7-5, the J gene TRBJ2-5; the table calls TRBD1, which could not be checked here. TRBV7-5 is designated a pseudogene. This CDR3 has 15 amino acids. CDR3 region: CVRSPGTGWEETQYF. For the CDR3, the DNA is TGTGTCAGAAGCCCAGGGACAGGGTGGGAGGAGACCCAGTACTTC.

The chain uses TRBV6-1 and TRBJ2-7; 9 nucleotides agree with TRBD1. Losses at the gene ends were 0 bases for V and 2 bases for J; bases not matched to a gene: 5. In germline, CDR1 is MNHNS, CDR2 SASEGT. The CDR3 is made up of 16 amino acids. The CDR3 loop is CASSEAQTGGTYEQYF. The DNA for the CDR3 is TGTGCCAGCAGTGAAGCCCAGACAGGGGGTACCTACGAGCAGTACTTC.

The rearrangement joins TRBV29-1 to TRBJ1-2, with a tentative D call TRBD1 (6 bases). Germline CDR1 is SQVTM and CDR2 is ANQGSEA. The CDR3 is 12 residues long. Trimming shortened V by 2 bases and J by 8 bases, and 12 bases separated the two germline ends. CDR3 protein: CSVESGGRGYTF. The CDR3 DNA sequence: TGCAGCGTTGAATCGGGGGGCCGGGGCTACACCTTC.

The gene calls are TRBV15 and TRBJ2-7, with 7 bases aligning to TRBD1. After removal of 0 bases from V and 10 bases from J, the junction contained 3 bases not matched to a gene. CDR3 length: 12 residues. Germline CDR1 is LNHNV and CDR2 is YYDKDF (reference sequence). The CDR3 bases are TGTGCCACCAGCAGAGACCGGGACAGTCAGTACTTC. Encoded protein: CATSRDRDSQYF.

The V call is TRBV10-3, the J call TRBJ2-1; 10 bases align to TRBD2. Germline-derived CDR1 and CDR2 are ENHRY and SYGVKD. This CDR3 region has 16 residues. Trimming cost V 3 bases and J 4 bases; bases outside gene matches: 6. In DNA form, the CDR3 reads TGTGCCATCAGTGACTCTTCTAGCGGGAGTTACAATGAGCAGTTCTTC. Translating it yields CAISDSSSGSYNEQFF.

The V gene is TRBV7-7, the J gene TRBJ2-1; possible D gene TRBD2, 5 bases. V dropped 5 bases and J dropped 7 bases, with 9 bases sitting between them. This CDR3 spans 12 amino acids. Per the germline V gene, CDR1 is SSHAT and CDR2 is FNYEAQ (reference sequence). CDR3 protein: CASSPTGNEQFF. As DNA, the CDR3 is TGTGCCAGCAGCCCAACGGGAAATGAGCAGTTCTTC.

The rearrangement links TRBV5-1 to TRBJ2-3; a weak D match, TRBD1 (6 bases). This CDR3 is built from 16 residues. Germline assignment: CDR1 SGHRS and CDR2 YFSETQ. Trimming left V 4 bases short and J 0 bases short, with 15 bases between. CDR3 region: CASSPTGTTSTDTQYF. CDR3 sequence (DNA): TGCGCCAGCAGCCCGACGGGGACAACTAGCACAGATACGCAGTATTTT. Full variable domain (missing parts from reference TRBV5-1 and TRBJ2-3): KAGVTQTPRYLIKTRGQQVTLSCSPISGHRSVSWYQQTPGQGLQFLFEYFSETQRNKGNFPGRFSGRQFSNSRSEMNVSTLELGDSALYLCASSPTGTTSTDTQYFGPGTRLTVL.

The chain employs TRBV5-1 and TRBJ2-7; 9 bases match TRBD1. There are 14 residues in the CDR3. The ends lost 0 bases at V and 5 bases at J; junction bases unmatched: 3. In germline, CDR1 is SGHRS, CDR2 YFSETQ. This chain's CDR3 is CASSLDRGLDEQYF. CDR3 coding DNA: TGCGCCAGCAGCTTGGACAGGGGGCTAGACGAGCAGTACTTC.

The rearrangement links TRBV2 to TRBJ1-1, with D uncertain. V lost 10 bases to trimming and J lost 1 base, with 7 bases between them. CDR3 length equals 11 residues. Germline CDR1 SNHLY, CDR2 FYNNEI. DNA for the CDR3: TGTGCCACTAGTACGAACACTGAAGCTTTCTTT. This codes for CATSTNTEAFF.

Here the CDR3 DNA reads TGCGCCAGCAGCTCGGGACAGGGCGCCTACGAGCAGTACTTC. Encoded protein: CASSSGQGAYEQYF. The chain couples TRBV5-1 to TRBJ2-7; 9 positions agree with TRBD1. Germline V gene sequence: CDR1 SGHRS, CDR2 YFSETQ. The length of the CDR3 is 14 residues. With V trimmed by 3 bases and J by 2 bases, 3 bases remained unmatched.

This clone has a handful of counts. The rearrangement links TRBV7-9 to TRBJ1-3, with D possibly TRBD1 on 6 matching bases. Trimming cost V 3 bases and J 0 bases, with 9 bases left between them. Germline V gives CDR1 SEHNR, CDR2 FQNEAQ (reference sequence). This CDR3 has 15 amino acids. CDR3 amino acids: CASSFDRHSGNTIYF. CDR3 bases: TGTGCCAGCAGCTTCGACAGGCACTCTGGAAACACCATATATTTT.